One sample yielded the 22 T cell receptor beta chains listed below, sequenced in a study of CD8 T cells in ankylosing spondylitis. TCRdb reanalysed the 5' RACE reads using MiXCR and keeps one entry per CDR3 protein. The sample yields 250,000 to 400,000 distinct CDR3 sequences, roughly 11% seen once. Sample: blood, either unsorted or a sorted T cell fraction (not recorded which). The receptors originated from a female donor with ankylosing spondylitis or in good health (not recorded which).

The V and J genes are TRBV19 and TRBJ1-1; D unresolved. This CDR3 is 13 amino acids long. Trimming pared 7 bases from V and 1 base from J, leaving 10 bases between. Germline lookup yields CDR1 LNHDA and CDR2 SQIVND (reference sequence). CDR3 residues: CASNHLTNTEAFF. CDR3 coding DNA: TGTGCCAGTAACCATCTCACGAACACTGAAGCTTTCTTT.

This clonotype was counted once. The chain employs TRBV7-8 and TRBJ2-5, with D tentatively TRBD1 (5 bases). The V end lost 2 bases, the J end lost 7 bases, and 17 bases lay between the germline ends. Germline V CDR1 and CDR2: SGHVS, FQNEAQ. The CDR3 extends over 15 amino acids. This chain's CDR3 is CASSLQSLGLGTQYF. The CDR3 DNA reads TGTGCCAGCAGCTTACAGTCGCTGGGGCTTGGGACCCAGTACTTC.

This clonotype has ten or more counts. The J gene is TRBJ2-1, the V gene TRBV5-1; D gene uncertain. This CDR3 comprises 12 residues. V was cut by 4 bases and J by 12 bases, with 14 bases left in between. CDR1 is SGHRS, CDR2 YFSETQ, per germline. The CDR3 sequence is CASSPLTVGQFF. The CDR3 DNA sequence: TGCGCCAGCAGCCCCCTGACGGTCGGGCAGTTCTTC.

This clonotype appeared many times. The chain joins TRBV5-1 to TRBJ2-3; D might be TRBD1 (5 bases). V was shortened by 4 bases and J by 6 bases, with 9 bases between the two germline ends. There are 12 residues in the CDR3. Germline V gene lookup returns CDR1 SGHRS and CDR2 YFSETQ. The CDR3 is CASSKDMDTQYF. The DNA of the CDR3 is TGCGCCAGCAGCAAGGACATGGATACGCAGTATTTT.

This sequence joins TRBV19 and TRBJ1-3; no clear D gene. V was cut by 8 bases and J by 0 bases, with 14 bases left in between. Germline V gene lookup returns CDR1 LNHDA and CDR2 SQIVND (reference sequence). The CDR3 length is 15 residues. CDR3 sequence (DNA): TGTGCCAGTGGATTACGTCGGGACTCTGGAAACACCATATATTTT. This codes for CASGLRRDSGNTIYF.

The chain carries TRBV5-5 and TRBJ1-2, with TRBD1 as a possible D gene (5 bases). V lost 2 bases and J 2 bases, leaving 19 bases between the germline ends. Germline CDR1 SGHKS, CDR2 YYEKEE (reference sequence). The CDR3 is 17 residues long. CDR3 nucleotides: TGTGCCAGCAGCTTCGATCCGCGGGGGATATCGAACTATGGCTACACCTTC. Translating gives CASSFDPRGISNYGYTF.

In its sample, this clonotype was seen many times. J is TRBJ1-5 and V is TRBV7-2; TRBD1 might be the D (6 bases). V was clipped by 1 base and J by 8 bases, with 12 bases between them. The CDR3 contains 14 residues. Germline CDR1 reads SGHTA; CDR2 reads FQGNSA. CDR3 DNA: TGTGCCAGCAGCTTAGGGTTGGGGGCGAAGCCCCAGCATTTT. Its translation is CASSLGLGAKPQHF.

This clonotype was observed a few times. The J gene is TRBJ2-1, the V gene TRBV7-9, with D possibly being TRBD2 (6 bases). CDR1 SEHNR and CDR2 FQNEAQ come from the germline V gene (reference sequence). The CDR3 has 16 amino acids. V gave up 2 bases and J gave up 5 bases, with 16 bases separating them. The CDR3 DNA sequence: TGTGCCAGCAGCTTATTTGGTAGTAGCGGTAACAATGAGCAGTTCTTC. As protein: CASSLFGSSGNNEQFF. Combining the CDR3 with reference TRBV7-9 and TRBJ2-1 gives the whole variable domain DTGVSQNPRHKITKRGQNVTFRCDPISEHNRLYWYRQTLGQGPEFLTYFQNEAQLEKSRLLSDRFSAERPKGSFSTLEIQRTEQGDSAMYLCASSLFGSSGNNEQFFGPGTRLTVL.

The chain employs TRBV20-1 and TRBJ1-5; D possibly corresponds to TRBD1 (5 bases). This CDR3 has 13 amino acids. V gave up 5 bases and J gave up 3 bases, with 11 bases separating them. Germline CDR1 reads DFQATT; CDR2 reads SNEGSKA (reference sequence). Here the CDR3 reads CSAHPGSNQPQHF. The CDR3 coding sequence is TGCAGTGCTCATCCAGGGTCCAATCAGCCCCAGCATTTT.

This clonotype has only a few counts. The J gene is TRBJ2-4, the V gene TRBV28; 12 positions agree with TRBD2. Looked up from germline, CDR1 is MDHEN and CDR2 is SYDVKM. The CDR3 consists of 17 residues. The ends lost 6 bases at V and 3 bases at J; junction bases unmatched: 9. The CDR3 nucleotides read TGTGCCAGCAGCTACCCTAGCGGGGGGGGGAACAAAAACATTCAGTACTTC. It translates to CASSYPSGGGNKNIQYF.

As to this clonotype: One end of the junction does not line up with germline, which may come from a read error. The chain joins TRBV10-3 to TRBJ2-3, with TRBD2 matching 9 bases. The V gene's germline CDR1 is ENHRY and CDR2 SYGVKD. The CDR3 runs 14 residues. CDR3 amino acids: CVISGSSGKDTQYF. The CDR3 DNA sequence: TGTGTCATCAGTGGGTCTAGCGGGAAGGATACGCAGTATTTT.

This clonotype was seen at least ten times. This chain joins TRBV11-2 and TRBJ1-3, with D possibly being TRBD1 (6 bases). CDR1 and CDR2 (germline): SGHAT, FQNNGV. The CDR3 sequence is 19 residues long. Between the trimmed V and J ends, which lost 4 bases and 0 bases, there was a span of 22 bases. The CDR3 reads CASSSKIITGIHSGNTIYF. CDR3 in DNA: TGTGCCAGCAGCTCCAAGATAATTACAGGGATCCACTCTGGAAACACCATATATTTT.

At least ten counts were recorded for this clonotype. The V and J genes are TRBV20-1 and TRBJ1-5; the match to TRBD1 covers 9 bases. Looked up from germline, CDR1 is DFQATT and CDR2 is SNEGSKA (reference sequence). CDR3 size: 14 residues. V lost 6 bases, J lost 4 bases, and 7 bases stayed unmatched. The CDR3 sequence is CSAPWDRDNQPQHF. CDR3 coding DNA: TGCAGTGCCCCGTGGGACAGGGATAATCAGCCCCAGCATTTT.

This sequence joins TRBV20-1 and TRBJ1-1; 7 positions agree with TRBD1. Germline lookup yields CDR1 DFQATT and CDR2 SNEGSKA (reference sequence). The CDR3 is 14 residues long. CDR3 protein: CSATGPPPITEAFF. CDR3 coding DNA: TGCAGCGCGACAGGGCCCCCACCCATCACTGAAGCTTTCTTT.

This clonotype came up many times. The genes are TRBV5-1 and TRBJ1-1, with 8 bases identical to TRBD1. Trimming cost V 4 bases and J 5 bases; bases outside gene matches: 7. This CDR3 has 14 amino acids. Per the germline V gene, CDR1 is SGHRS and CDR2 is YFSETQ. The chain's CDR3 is CASSRGQARTEAFF. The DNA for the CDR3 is TGCGCCAGCAGCAGGGGACAGGCGAGGACTGAAGCTTTCTTT.

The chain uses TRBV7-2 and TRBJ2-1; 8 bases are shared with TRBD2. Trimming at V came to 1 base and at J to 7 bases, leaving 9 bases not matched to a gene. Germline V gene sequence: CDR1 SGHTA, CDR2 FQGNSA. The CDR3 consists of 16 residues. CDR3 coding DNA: TGTGCCAGCAGCTTAGAAGGGACTAGTGGGGCTAATGAGCAGTTCTTC. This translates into CASSLEGTSGANEQFF.

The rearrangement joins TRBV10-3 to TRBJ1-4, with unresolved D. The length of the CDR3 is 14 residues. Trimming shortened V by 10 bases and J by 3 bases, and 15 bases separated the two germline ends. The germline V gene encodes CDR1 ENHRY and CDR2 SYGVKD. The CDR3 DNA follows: TGTGCCACGGGAAGCTCTTCGGCTAATGAAAAACTGTTTTTT. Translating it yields CATGSSSANEKLFF.

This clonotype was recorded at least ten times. The CDR3 DNA reads TGCAGTGCTAGAGATGCAGGGCACACGCAGTATTTT. This gives the protein CSARDAGHTQYF. The genes are TRBV20-1 and TRBJ2-3; D is possibly TRBD1 (5 bases). V was trimmed by 0 bases and J by 9 bases, leaving 10 bases between them. Germline CDR1 DFQATT, CDR2 SNEGSKA (reference sequence). This CDR3 comprises 12 residues.

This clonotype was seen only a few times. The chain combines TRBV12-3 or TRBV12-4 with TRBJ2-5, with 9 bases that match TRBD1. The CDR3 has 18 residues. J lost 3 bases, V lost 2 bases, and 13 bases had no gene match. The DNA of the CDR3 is TGTGCCAGCAGTTTAAGAGTCATGGGACAGGGACCTGAAGAGACCCAGTACTTC. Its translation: CASSLRVMGQGPEETQYF.

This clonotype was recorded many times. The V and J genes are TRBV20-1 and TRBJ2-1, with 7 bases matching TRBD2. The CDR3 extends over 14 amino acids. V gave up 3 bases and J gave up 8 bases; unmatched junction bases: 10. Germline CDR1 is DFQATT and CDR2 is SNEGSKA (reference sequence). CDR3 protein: CSASRRAGSDEQFF. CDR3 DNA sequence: TGCAGTGCTAGTCGTCGAGCGGGAAGCGATGAGCAGTTCTTC.

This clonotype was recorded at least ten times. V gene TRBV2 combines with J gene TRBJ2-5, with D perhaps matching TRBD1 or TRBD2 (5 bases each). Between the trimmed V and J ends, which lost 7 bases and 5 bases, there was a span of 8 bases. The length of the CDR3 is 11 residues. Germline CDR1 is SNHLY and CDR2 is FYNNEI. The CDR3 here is CASKGTETQYF. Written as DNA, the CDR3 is TGTGCCAGCAAAGGGACGGAGACCCAGTACTTC.

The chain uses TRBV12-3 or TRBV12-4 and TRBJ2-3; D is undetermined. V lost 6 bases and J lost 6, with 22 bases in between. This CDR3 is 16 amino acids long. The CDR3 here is CASRAGDGPPRDTQYF. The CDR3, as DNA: TGTGCCAGCAGGGCAGGCGACGGACCCCCCAGGGATACGCAGTATTTT.